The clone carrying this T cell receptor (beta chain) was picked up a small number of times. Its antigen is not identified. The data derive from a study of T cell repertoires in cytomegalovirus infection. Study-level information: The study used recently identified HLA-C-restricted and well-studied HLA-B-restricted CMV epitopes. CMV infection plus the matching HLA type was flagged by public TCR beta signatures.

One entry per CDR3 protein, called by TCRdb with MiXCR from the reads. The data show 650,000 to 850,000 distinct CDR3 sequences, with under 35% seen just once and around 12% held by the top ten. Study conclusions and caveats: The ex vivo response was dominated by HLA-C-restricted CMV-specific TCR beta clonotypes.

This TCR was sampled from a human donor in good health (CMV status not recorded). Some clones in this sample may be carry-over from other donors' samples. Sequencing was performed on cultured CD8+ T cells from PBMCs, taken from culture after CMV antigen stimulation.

The CDR3 DNA sequence: TGCAGTGCTAGCGGGGGAGTCACCTACGAGCAGTACGTC. Residues: CSASGGVTYEQYV. The rearrangement uses TRBV20-1 and TRBJ2-7; TRBD2 might be the D (6 bases). Germline V CDR1 and CDR2: DFQATT, SNEGSKA (reference sequence). The CDR3 runs to 13 residues. V was shortened by 3 bases and J by 2 bases, with 11 bases between the two germline ends.